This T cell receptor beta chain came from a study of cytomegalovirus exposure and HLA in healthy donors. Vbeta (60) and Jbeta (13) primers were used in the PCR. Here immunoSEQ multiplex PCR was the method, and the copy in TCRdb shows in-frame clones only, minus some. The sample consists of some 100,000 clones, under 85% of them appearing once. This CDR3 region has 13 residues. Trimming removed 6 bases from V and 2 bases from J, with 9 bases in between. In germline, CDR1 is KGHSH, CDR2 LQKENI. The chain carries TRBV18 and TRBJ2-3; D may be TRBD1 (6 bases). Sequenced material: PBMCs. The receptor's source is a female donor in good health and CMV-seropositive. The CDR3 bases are TGTGCCAGCTCTCAGGGGTTCACAGATACGCAGTATTTT. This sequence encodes CASSQGFTDTQYF.